Presented here are 8 T cell receptor beta chains from one specimen sequenced in a study of blood T cell repertoires in COVID-19. TCRdb's table, derived via immunoSEQ multiplex PCR, lists solely in-frame clones and lacks some. The sample includes about 320,000 clones, around nine tenths of them seen just once. The sequencing sample was made of PBMCs or T cells enriched from blood (not recorded which). Receptors originate from a man in his fifties or sixties who had recovered from COVID-19.

The chain couples TRBV7-8 to TRBJ1-2; 8 bases line up with TRBD1. This CDR3 is 17 amino acids long. Germline-derived CDR1 and CDR2 are SGHVS and FQNEAQ. The V gene end was trimmed by 4 bases and the J gene end by 1 base; junction bases not matched to a gene: 11. The DNA for the CDR3 is TGTGCCAGCAGCTCAATGGGACAGGAGCCCTTTAACTATGGCTACACCTTC. Protein: CASSSMGQEPFNYGYTF.

In its sample, this clone was seen a few times. This chain connects TRBV29-1 to TRBJ2-6; 9 positions match TRBD1. Trimming at V came to 1 base and at J to 0 bases, leaving 1 base not matched to a gene. Per the germline V gene, CDR1 is SQVTM and CDR2 is ANQGSEA. The length of the CDR3 is 16 residues. CDR3 bases: TGCAGCGTTGAAGGGACAGGGGTCTCTGGGGCCAACGTCCTGACTTTC. Its protein product is CSVEGTGVSGANVLTF.

This clone has more than one count but fewer than ten. The chain links TRBV28 to TRBJ2-1, with D possibly being TRBD1 (5 bases). CDR1 MDHEN and CDR2 SYDVKM come from the germline V gene. The germline V and J ends were trimmed by 2 bases and 4 bases, with 9 bases remaining between them. This CDR3 contains 14 residues. In DNA form, the CDR3 reads TGTGCCAGCAGTTTAGGCAGGGTGTACAATGAGCAGTTCTTC. Its protein is CASSLGRVYNEQFF.

This chain uses TRBV3-1 (or the pseudogene TRBV3-2) with TRBJ2-3; perhaps TRBD1 as D (6 bases). V was pared by 0 bases and J by 5 bases, with 15 bases between. CDR3 length: 16 residues. CDR1 and CDR2 from the germline V gene are LGHDT and YNNKEL (reference sequence). For the CDR3, the DNA is TGTGCCAGCAGCCAAGAGGGCATCTCCAGGGGAGATACGCAGTATTTT. Translation gives CASSQEGISRGDTQYF.

The chain recombines TRBV5-1 with TRBJ2-7; 9 bases line up with TRBD1. The CDR3 extends over 13 amino acids. V trimming: 5 bases; J trimming: 4 bases; junction bases outside the gene matches: 4. CDR1 and CDR2 (germline): SGHRS, YFSETQ. In DNA form, the CDR3 reads TGCGCCAGCAGGTCCGGGACAGGGTACGAGCAGTACTTC. Residues: CASRSGTGYEQYF.

This clone came up many times. The rearrangement uses TRBV13 and TRBJ2-3, with 8 nucleotides matching TRBD2. There are 15 residues in the CDR3. Germline V lookup: CDR1 PRHDT, CDR2 FYEKMQ (reference sequence). J lost 3 bases, V lost 0 bases, and 2 bases had no gene match. This CDR3 reads CASSLGSGSTDTQYF. Written as DNA, the CDR3 is TGTGCCAGCAGCTTAGGCAGCGGGAGTACAGATACGCAGTATTTT.

In nucleotides, the CDR3 is TGCGCCAGCAGTTATGGGCCGCTAGCGGTTAACAATGAGCAGTTCTTC. Translating it yields CASSYGPLAVNNEQFF. This chain joins TRBV23-1 and TRBJ2-1; 7 bases map to TRBD2. TRBV23-1 carries the ORF label, with uncertain function. The ends lost 5 bases at V and 5 bases at J; junction bases unmatched: 12. The CDR3 is made up of 16 amino acids.

As regards this clone: Germline is not matched at one junction end, which may reflect a read error. The J gene is TRBJ1-2, the V gene TRBV12-5; D may be TRBD1 (6 bases). CDR1 is LGHNT, CDR2 FRNRAP, per germline. The CDR3 covers 14 residues. The CDR3 here is CASGLVPDRRTVDF. For the CDR3, the DNA is TGTGCTAGTGGTTTGGTACCAGACAGGAGGACTGTCGACTTC.